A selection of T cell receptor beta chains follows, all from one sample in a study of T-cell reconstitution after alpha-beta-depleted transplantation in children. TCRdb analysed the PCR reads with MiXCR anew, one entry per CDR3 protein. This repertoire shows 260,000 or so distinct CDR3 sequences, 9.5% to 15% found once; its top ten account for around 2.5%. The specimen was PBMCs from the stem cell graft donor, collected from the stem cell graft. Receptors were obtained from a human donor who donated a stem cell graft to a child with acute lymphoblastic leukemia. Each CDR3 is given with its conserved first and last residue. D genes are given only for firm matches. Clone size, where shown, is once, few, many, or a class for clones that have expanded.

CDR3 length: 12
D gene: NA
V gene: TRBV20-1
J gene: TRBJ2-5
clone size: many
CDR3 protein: CSVRGEQETQYF
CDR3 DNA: TGCAGTGTCAGGGGAGAGCAAGAGACCCAGTACTTC

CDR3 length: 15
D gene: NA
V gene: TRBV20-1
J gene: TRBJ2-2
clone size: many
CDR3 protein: CSARDSRRSTGELFF
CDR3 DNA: TGCAGTGCTAGGGACTCGAGAAGAAGCACCGGGGAGCTGTTTTTT

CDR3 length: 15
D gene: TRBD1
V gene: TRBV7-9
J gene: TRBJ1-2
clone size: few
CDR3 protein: CASSSLDRANYGYTF
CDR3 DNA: TGTGCCAGCAGCTCATTGGACAGGGCTAACTATGGCTACACCTTC

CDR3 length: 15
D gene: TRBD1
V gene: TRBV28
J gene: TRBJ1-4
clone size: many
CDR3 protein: CASSYKTGANEKLFF
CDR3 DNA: TGTGCCAGCAGTTACAAGACAGGGGCGAATGAAAAACTGTTTTTT

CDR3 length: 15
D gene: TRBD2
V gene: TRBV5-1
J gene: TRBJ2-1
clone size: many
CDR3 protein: CASSSSSGGYNEQFF
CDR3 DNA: TGCGCCAGCAGCTCATCTAGCGGAGGCTACAATGAGCAGTTCTTC

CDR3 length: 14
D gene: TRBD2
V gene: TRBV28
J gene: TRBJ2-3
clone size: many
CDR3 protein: CASSLAGEADTQYF
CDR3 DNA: TGTGCCAGCAGTTTAGCGGGAGAGGCGGATACGCAGTATTTT

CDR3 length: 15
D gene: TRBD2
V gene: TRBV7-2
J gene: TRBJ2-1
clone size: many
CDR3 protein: CASSSSSGFYNEQFF
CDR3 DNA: TGTGCCAGCAGCTCGTCTAGCGGCTTCTACAATGAGCAGTTCTTC

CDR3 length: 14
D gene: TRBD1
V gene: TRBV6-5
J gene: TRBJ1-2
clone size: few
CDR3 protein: CASSSAGTGDGYTF
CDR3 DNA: TGTGCCAGCAGTTCGGCCGGGACAGGGGATGGCTACACCTTC

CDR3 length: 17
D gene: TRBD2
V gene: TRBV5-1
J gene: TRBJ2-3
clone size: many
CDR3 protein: CASSLRLAGGSTDTQYF
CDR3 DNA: TGCGCCAGCAGCTTAAGATTAGCGGGAGGATCCACAGATACGCAGTATTTT

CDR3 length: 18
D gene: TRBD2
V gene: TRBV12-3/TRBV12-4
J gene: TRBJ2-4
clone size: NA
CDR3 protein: CACSKRGPVQRAKNIQYF
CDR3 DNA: TGTGCCTGCTCCAAGCGGGGTCCAGTTCAGAGAGCCAAAAACATTCAGTACTTC

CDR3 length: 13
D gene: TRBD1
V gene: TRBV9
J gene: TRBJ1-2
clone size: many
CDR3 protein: CASSPGTDYGYTF
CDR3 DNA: TGTGCCAGCAGCCCTGGGACAGACTATGGCTACACCTTC

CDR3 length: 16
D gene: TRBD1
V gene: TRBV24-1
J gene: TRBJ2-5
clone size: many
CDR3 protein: CATSDAGQGLGETQYF
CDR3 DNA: TGTGCCACCAGTGATGCCGGACAGGGGTTAGGAGAGACCCAGTACTTC

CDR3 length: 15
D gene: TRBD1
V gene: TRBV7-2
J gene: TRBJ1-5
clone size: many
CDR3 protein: CASSVTGVGNQPQHF
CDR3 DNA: TGTGCCAGCAGCGTAACAGGGGTGGGCAATCAGCCCCAGCATTTT

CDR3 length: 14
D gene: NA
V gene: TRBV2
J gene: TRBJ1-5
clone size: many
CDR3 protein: CASTRSDTGQPQHF
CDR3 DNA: TGTGCCAGCACCCGAAGCGATACGGGGCAGCCCCAGCATTTT

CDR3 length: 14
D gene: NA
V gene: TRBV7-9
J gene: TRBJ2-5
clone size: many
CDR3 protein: CASSLEGPQETQYF
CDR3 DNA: TGTGCCAGCAGCTTAGAGGGGCCGCAAGAGACCCAGTACTTC

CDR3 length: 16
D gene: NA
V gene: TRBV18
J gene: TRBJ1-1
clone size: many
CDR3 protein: CASSPPGGFGDTEAFF
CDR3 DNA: TGTGCCAGCTCACCACCAGGCGGCTTTGGGGACACTGAAGCTTTCTTT

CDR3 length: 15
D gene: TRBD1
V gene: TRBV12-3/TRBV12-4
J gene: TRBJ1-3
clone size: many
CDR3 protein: CASSDGTGAGNTIYF
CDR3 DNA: TGTGCCAGCAGCGACGGGACAGGGGCTGGAAACACCATATATTTT

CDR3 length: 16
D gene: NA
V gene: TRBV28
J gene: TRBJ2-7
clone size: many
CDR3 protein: CASSPLGQLYVYEQYF
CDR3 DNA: TGTGCCAGCAGTCCATTGGGACAACTTTATGTATACGAGCAGTACTTC

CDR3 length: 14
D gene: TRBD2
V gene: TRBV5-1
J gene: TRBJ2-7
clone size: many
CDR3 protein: CASGYSGVSSEQYF
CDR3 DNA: TGCGCCAGCGGTTATAGCGGGGTTAGTTCCGAGCAGTACTTC

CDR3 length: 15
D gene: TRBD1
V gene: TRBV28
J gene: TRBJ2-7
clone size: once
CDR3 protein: CASSLGGQGSGEQYF
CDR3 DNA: TGTGCCAGCAGTTTAGGGGGACAGGGTAGCGGCGAGCAGTACTTC

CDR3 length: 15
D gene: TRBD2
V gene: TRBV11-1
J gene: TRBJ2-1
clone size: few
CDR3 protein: CASSSTGLAGSEQFF
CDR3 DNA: TGTGCCAGCAGCTCGACGGGACTAGCGGGGAGTGAGCAGTTCTTC

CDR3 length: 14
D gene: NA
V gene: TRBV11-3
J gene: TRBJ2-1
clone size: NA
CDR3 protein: CASSFAGQYDEQFF
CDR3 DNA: TGTGCCAGCAGCTTTGCGGGACAGTACGATGAGCAGTTCTTC

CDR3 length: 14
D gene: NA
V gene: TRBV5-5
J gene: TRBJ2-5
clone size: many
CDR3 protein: CASSPGHLQETQYF
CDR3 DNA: TGTGCCAGCAGCCCGGGACATCTACAAGAGACCCAGTACTTC

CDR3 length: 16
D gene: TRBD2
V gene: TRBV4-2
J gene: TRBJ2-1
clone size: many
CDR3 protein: CASSQVLLAGENEQFF
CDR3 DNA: TGTGCCAGCAGCCAAGTCCTACTAGCGGGAGAGAATGAGCAGTTCTTC

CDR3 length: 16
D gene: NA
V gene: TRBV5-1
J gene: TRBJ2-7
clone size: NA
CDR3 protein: CASSRRSGTSSYEQYF
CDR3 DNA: TGCGCCAGCAGCCGACGTTCCGGGACAAGCTCCTACGAGCAGTACTTC

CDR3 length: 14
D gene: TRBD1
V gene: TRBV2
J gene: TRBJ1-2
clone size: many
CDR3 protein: CASSDRVPNYGYTF
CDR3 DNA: TGTGCCAGCAGCGACAGGGTACCAAACTATGGCTACACCTTC

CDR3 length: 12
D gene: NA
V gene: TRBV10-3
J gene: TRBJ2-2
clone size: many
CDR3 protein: CAIRDKTGELFF
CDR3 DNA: TGTGCCATCAGGGATAAGACCGGGGAGCTGTTTTTT

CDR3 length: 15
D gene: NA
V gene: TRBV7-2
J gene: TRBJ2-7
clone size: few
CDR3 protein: CASSFSRDGLYEQYF
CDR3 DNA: TGTGCCAGCAGCTTCTCCCGGGACGGGCTCTACGAGCAGTACTTC

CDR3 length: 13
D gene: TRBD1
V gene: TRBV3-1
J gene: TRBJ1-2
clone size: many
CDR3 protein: CASSQATGLGYTF
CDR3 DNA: TGTGCCAGCAGCCAAGCGACAGGGTTGGGCTACACCTTC

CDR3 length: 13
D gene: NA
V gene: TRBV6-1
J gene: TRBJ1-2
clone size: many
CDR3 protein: CAYHKRGGYGYTF
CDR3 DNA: TGTGCCTACCACAAGAGGGGGGGCTATGGCTACACCTTC

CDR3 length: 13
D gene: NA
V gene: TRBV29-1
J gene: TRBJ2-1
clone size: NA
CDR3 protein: CSVQGGEYNEQFF
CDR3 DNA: TGCAGCGTTCAGGGCGGGGAATACAATGAGCAGTTCTTC

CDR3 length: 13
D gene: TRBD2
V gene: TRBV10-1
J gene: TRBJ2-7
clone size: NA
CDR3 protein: CASSIAGLEEQYF
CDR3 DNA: TGCGCCAGCAGTATAGCGGGCCTGGAAGAGCAGTACTTC

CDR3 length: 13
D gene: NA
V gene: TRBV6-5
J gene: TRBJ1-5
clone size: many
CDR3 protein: CASSLLLNQPQHF
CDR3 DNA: TGTGCCAGCAGTCTCCTCCTGAATCAGCCCCAGCATTTT

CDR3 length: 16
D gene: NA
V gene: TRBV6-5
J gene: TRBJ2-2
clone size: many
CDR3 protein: CASSYLNRPDTGELFF
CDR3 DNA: TGTGCCAGCAGTTACCTCAATCGACCAGACACCGGGGAGCTGTTTTTT

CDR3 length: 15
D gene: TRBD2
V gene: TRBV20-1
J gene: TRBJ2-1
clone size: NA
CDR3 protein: CSARASGTIYNEQFF
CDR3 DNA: TGCAGTGCTAGAGCCAGCGGGACCATCTACAATGAGCAGTTCTTC

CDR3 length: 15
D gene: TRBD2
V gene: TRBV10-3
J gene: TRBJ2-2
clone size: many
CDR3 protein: CASASTSGIAGELFF
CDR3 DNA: TGTGCCAGCGCGTCGACTAGCGGGATAGCGGGGGAGCTGTTTTTT

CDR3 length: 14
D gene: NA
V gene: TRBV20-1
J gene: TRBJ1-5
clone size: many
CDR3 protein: CSVPGPSSNQPQHF
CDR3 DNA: TGCAGTGTACCCGGGCCGAGCAGCAATCAGCCCCAGCATTTT

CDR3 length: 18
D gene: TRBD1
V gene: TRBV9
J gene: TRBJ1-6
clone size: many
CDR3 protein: CASSVGTGGPRPNSPLHF
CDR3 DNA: TGTGCCAGCAGCGTAGGGACAGGGGGGCCTCGACCGAATTCACCCCTCCACTTT

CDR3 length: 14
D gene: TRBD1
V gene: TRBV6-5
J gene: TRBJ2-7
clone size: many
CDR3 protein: CASSRQGLSYEQYF
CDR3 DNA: TGTGCCAGCAGTAGACAGGGCCTCTCCTACGAGCAGTACTTC

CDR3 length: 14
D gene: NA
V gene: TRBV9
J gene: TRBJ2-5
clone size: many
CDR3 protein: CASSARQEQETQYF
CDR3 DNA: TGTGCCAGCAGCGCAAGACAGGAACAAGAGACCCAGTACTTC

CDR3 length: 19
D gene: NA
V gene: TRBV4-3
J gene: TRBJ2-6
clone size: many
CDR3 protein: CASSQVWHSSNSGANVLTF
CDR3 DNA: TGCGCCAGCAGCCAAGTGTGGCACAGTTCAAACTCTGGGGCCAACGTCCTGACTTTC